This T cell receptor beta chain was obtained from a study of blood T cells in healthy people across ages. As for the study in general: When template switching was applied, about one barcoded beta molecule was captured per two T cells. Regarding the study as a whole: While age rose, TCR beta diversity per million T cells dropped in a roughly linear way. Long-lived donors carried more naive CD4+ cells and greater diversity than aged donors.

With respect to this clonotype: Its antigen is not known.

Trimming at V came to 6 bases and at J to 0 bases, leaving 2 bases not matched to a gene. The CDR3 sequence is 14 residues long. The germline V gene has CDR1 MNHNY and CDR2 SVGAGI (reference sequence). The use of a sample-barcoded 5' primer and a J-beta primer mix characterized a second PCR of roughly 6 to 12 cycles. Carrying 12 random nucleotides, a template-switch adaptor labeled each individual cDNA molecule. TCRdb fed the 5' RACE reads into MiXCR, producing one record per CDR3 protein. The table includes over a million distinct CDR3 sequences, 45% to 70% detected once. This sequence was found in a man aged 18-30 years in good health. The V gene is TRBV6-6, the J gene TRBJ1-5; TRBD1 matches 7 bases. The sample taken for sequencing was blood. The CDR3, as DNA: TGTGCCAGCAGGGGACAGCTTAGCAATCAGCCCCAGCATTTT. It yields the protein CASRGQLSNQPQHF.